Here is one T cell receptor beta chain with its context. This sample was taken from a study of blood T cell repertoires in COVID-19. On the study more broadly: Specimens from acute and convalescent COVID-19 originated in the United States, Italy and Spain. From T cells, B-cell-depleted T cells, or PBMCs came the material, which was cDNA or gDNA.

The authors' processing: How many nucleated cells were present was estimated from reference gene primer amplification. Using immunoSEQ multiplex PCR, the repertoire was profiled, and TCRdb retains in-frame clones only, with some absent. Clone size and the V and J calls come from that table; the DNA yielded D and trimming. The table has 130,000 to 150,000 clones, roughly three quarters seen once. The V and J ends lost 6 bases and 5 bases, in that order; junction bases with no gene match: 6. Per the germline V gene, CDR1 is MDHEN and CDR2 is SYDVKM. There are 14 residues in the CDR3. Sequencing was performed on peripheral blood. The chain carries TRBV28 and TRBJ2-5; TRBD1 aligns across 10 bases. This clonotype originated in a middle-aged man with active or convalescent COVID-19. The CDR3 nucleotides read TGTGCCAGCAGGGACAGGGGGGTTGGGGAGACCCAGTACTTC. It specifies CASRDRGVGETQYF.